Listed below are T cell receptor beta chains from one sample, sequenced in a study of OX40 agonist ivuxolimab in advanced cancers. The assay was immunoSEQ multiplex PCR, and TCRdb's table has in-frame clones only and misses some. The repertoire holds tens of thousands of clones, with 86% as singletons. The sequenced sample was CD4+ or CD8+ T cells sorted from blood, obtained in a trial of the OX40 agonist ivuxolimab. These receptors originate from an adult with an advanced solid tumor such as melanoma, head and neck, liver or kidney cancer. CDR3s include the opening cysteine and the closing phenylalanine or tryptophan. The D gene is left open where the match is weak.

V	D	J	CDR3
TRBV5-1	TRBD1	TRBJ2-7	CASSLQGWEQYF
TRBV5-1	NA	TRBJ1-2	CASSLIRGRENGYTF
TRBV9	TRBD1	TRBJ2-5	CASSIGGRETQYF
TRBV7-2	NA	TRBJ1-5	CASSLRSRGQPQHF
TRBV7-3	NA	TRBJ1-1	CASSRVPNTEAFF
TRBV19	NA	TRBJ2-7	CASKPEGQSYEQYF
TRBV30	NA	TRBJ2-5	CAWSAQTETQYF
TRBV2	NA	TRBJ2-5	CASRAFSETQYF
TRBV6-5	TRBD1	TRBJ2-4	CASRITTLQGNIQYF
TRBV19	TRBD1	TRBJ2-1	CASSWDSYNEQFF
TRBV7-3	NA	TRBJ2-3	CASSLRVADTQYF
TRBV27	NA	TRBJ1-3	CASSLFGLSSGNTIYF
TRBV5-1	TRBD2	TRBJ2-1	CASSFGGGAQSVEQFF
TRBV5-1	TRBD1	TRBJ1-5	CASSSGQGDQPQHF
TRBV18	NA	TRBJ1-1	CASSPPRANTEAFF
TRBV7-2	NA	TRBJ1-1	CASSSPGRGAEAFF
TRBV7-9	NA	TRBJ2-6	CASSSRGGANVLTF
TRBV5-4	NA	TRBJ2-6	CASSLGGGQGANVLTF
TRBV6-1	NA	TRBJ1-5	CASSNSYSNQPQHF
TRBV29-1	NA	TRBJ1-1	CSAPSLGTEAFF
TRBV5-1	TRBD1	TRBJ2-7	CASSSLQGDYEQYF
TRBV4-2	NA	TRBJ2-2	CASRASLNTGELFF
TRBV11-3	TRBD1	TRBJ1-2	CASSLDQTGVGGYTF
TRBV4-2	TRBD2	TRBJ2-5	CASSQDPGLHLQETQYF
TRBV18	NA	TRBJ1-4	CASSQRGQNEKLFF
TRBV25-1	NA	TRBJ2-3	CASSGGRKKSTDTQYF
TRBV2	TRBD1	TRBJ1-1	CASSEQNRGEAFF